This T cell receptor (beta chain) is from a study (dated by TCRdb to between 2014 and 2016). Concerning the study at large: The study set out to test whether tumor-infiltrating Tregs in breast cancer get recruited from blood Tregs or are instead converted in situ from other CD4+ T cell subsets. Points the paper makes about the study in general: In terms of TCR gene usage, tumor memory CD4+ T cells clustered together with blood and lymph node memory CD4+ cells, as well as with lymph node naive CD4+ cells. The greatest overlap of tumor-infiltrating Treg TCR alpha and beta sequences was observed with tumor naive CD4+ T cells, followed by blood naive CD4+ T cells. Rather than covering whole repertoires, validation in the larger cohort was restricted to a single TCR beta V-J rearrangement.

Reading the germline V gene (reference sequence) gives CDR1 SGHKS and CDR2 YYEKEE. The V end loses 6 bases and the J end loses 7 bases, and a stretch of 10 bases separates them. From cysteine to phenylalanine, the CDR3 is 12 amino acids long. The retained sequence is limited to the CDR3, 36 bases, with the frame set at the first base. Memory CD4+ T cells were isolated as CD4+CD45RO+CD25- cells. Tregs, naive and memory CD4+ T cells from tumor, blood and ipsilateral draining lymph nodes of about five breast cancer patients underwent full-length TCR alpha and beta sequencing. Tumor tissue and lymph nodes from ipsilateral axillary dissection were perfused with PBS, minced and digested with collagenase I and hyaluronidase. Ficoll density gradient centrifugation was used to isolate mononuclear cells from lymph nodes or from 50 to 55 ml of peripheral blood. FACS confirmed that the sorted cell populations were more than 90% pure.

Amplification of full-length TCR variable regions was done by 5' RACE PCR using constant-region reverse primers, and this step was followed by semi-nested PCR with Nested Universal Primer A. Using the ReliaPrep RNA Cell Miniprep System, total RNA was extracted, and the SMARTer RACE 5'/3' Kit was then used to reverse transcribe the RNA into 5'RACE-ready cDNA. Multiplex adaptors were used to barcode full-length TCR alpha and beta libraries, and the barcoded libraries were sequenced on an Illumina MiSeq. In the source study's methods: For each of nine subset-tissue groups, sequencing data from the five patients were combined, and the groups were compared by unsupervised clustering of TCR gene usage. The Morisita-Horn index was used to calculate repertoire similarity, with shared sequences weighted by how much each contributed to each repertoire. TCRdb handled the public reads itself, with Q25 trimming in fastp and clone calling in MiXCR, and kept productive beta chains. Every distinct CDR3 protein forms one entry, paired with its most common genes and DNA. The V and J calls were determined by TCRdb, not by the authors. This sample lists about 5,900 distinct CDR3 sequences; 69% were detected once. The ten largest make up 3.5% to 4.5% of the sample.

Regarding this clonotype: Its antigen specificity is not known. Base qualities are not provided; no much larger clone lies one nucleotide away.

The V gene is TRBV5-5 and the J gene is TRBJ2-2; a confident D gene designation cannot be given. The source is a female donor with breast cancer. The sample comprised memory CD4+ T cells sorted from a lymph node. Explained via the paper, the cell subset or site label denotes: memory CD4+ T cells, CD4+CD45RO+CD25-. The nucleotide sequence is given as TGTGCCAGCAAGTGGTCGGGCGGGGAGCTGTTTTTT. The translation is CASKWSGGELFF. The full variable domain, with segments outside the CDR3 supplied by the reference TRBV5-5 and TRBJ2-2 proteins, appears as DAGVTQSPTHLIKTRGQQVTLRCSPISGHKSVSWYQQVLGQGPQFIFQYYEKEERGRGNFPDRFSARQFPNYSSELNVNALLLGDSALYLCASKWSGGELFFGEGSRLTVL.